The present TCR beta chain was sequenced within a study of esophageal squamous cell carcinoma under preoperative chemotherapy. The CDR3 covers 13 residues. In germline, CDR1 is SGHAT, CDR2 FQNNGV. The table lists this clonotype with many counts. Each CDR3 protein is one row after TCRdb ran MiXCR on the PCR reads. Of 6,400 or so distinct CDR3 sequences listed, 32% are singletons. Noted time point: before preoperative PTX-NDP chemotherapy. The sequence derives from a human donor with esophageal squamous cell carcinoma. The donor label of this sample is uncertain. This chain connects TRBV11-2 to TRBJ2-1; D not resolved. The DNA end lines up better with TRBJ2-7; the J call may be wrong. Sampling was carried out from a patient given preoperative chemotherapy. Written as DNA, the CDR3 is TGTGCCAGCAGTCGTATGGGGATCTACGAGCAGTACTTC. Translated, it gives CASSRMGIYEQYF.